This T cell receptor (beta chain) stems from a study of PD-L1 blockade in urothelial cancer. Produced via immunoSEQ multiplex PCR; TCRdb's table is partial and in-frame only. The sample includes about 38,000 clones, roughly 91% of them seen just once. The CDR3 extends over 15 amino acids. In germline, CDR1 is SQVTM, CDR2 ANQGSEA. J lost 9 bases, V lost 4 bases, and 14 bases had no gene match. This rearrangement joins TRBV29-1 to TRBJ2-5; 10 positions match TRBD2. The sequence derives from a man aged 55 to 70 with urothelial cancer. The specimen was PBMCs, collected around atezolizumab (anti-PD-L1) treatment. This chain's CDR3 is CSVVIAGGPSGPQYF. CDR3 coding DNA: TGCAGCGTTGTTATAGCGGGGGGACCGAGTGGGCCCCAGTACTTC.